These 18 T cell receptor beta chains came from one sample sequenced in a study of shared clonotypes between healthy human individuals. Repertoires were generated with immunoSEQ multiplex PCR, while TCRdb's copy carries only in-frame clones and drops some. The table lists some 490,000 clones, around 85% of them singletons. Sequencing used PBMCs. The receptors here all came from a middle-aged woman in good health. Some clones in this sample may be carry-over from other donors' samples.

To note about this clone: In the same sample, other DNA sequences code for this CDR3. The rearrangement joins TRBV7-3 to TRBJ2-3; 11 nucleotides agree with TRBD2. This CDR3 is 16 amino acids long. CDR1 and CDR2 from the germline V gene are SGHTA and FQGTGA. Trimming took 5 bases from V and 5 from J; bases not matched to a gene: 9. CDR3 DNA sequence: TGTGCCAGCAGCCCTCGTACTAGCGGGAGAGGAGATACGCAGTATTTT. Protein: CASSPRTSGRGDTQYF.

This chain joins TRBV30 and TRBJ1-1; no reliable D call. V was cut by 4 bases and J by 6 bases, with 15 bases left in between. The CDR3 sequence is 13 residues long. Germline V gene lookup returns CDR1 GTSNPN and CDR2 SVGIG (reference sequence). The CDR3 nucleotides are TGTGCCTGGACCCGAGGGCCCGGGTCTGAAGCTTTCTTT. Its protein is CAWTRGPGSEAFF.

The CDR3 reads CASRSGTSTDTQYF. CDR3 bases: TGTGCCAGCAGGAGCGGGACCAGCACAGATACGCAGTATTTT. The V call is TRBV2, the J call TRBJ2-3; TRBD2 matches at 7 bases. This CDR3 is built from 14 residues. The trim removed 6 bases at V and 0 bases at J, leaving 3 bases unmatched. Looked up from germline, CDR1 is SNHLY and CDR2 is FYNNEI.

The sample holds one count of this clone. This chain connects TRBV15 to TRBJ2-7, with TRBD1 as a possible D gene (6 bases). Germline V gene data show CDR1 as LNHNV and CDR2 as YYDKDF (reference sequence). V was trimmed by 0 bases and J by 3 bases, leaving 12 bases between them. This CDR3 is 15 amino acids long. The CDR3 loop is CATSRDPGHLYEQYF. Here the CDR3 DNA reads TGTGCCACCAGCAGAGATCCGGGACACCTCTACGAGCAGTACTTC. The full variable domain, completed using reference TRBV15 and TRBJ2-7, is DAMVIQNPRYQVTQFGKPVTLSCSQTLNHNVMYWYQQKSSQAPKLLFHYYDKDFNNEADTPDNFQSRRPNTSFCFLDIRSPGLGDTAMYLCATSRDPGHLYEQYFGPGTRLTVT.

The rearrangement joins TRBV2 to TRBJ2-2; 9 bases map to TRBD2. CDR1 is SNHLY, CDR2 FYNNEI, per germline. V lost 6 bases to trimming and J lost 5 bases; unmatched junction nucleotides: 7. The CDR3 is 15 residues long. CDR3 sequence (DNA): TGTGCCAGCAGCCCCCTTCTAGCGGGGACCGGGGAGCTGTTTTTT. It specifies CASSPLLAGTGELFF.

As for this clone: Other nucleotide sequences from this sample produce the same CDR3. This sequence joins TRBV6-4 and TRBJ2-1; TRBD2 agrees at 13 bases. This CDR3 is built from 14 residues. Germline-derived CDR1 and CDR2 are MRHNA and SNTAGT. V lost 4 bases and J lost 6; bases outside the gene matches: 0. CDR3 nucleotide sequence: TGTGCCAGCAGTGGACTAGCGGGAGGCAATGAGCAGTTCTTC. Protein product: CASSGLAGGNEQFF.

There are many counts of this clone. Other DNA sequences in the same sample also yield this CDR3. The chain joins TRBV11-1 to TRBJ2-1, with D perhaps matching TRBD1 (6 bases). Germline CDR1 is SGHAT and CDR2 is FQDESV (reference sequence). The CDR3 runs to 14 residues. Trimming cost V 4 bases and J 5 bases, with 12 bases left between them. The CDR3 DNA is TGTGCCAGCAGCTGGACAGCCGCCAACAATGAGCAGTTCTTC. Its protein is CASSWTAANNEQFF.

The chain combines TRBV4-1 with TRBJ1-4, with TRBD1 matching 10 bases. This CDR3 has 18 residues. The ends lost 3 bases at V and 8 bases at J; junction bases unmatched: 15. The germline CDR1 and CDR2 sequences are MGHRA and YSYEKL. The CDR3 is CASSHLGQGRLGEEKLFF. DNA of the CDR3: TGCGCCAGCAGCCACTTGGGACAGGGGAGGCTTGGAGAGGAAAAACTGTTTTTT.

This chain links TRBV2 with TRBJ1-2; D ambiguous. Germline CDR1 reads SNHLY; CDR2 reads FYNNEI. With 6 bases removed from V and 8 bases from J, the gap between germline ends came to 16 bases. This CDR3 has 13 amino acids. The CDR3 sequence: CASSPTERWGYTF. CDR3 nucleotide sequence: TGTGCCAGCAGCCCAACGGAAAGATGGGGCTACACCTTC.

This CDR3 is CASSRDGTDTQYF. In nucleotides, the CDR3 is TGTGCCAGCAGTCGGGACGGCACAGATACGCAGTATTTT. The chain has TRBV2 and TRBJ2-3; TRBD1 or TRBD2 may be the D gene (5 bases each). The CDR3 covers 13 residues. CDR1 and CDR2 (germline): SNHLY, FYNNEI. V dropped 5 bases and J dropped 1 base, with 7 bases sitting between them. Together with reference TRBV2 and TRBJ2-3, the CDR3 gives the full variable domain: EPEVTQTPSHQVTQMGQEVILRCVPISNHLYFYWYRQILGQKVEFLVSFYNNEISEKSEIFDDQFSVERPDGSNFTLKIRSTKLEDSAMYFCASSRDGTDTQYFGPGTRLTVL.

This clone was detected once. V usage is TRBV5-4 and J usage is TRBJ2-1; the D gene could be TRBD1 or TRBD2 (6 bases each). V was clipped by 4 bases and J by 9 bases, with 23 bases between them. Germline CDR1 SGHNT, CDR2 YYREEE (reference sequence). There are 16 residues in the CDR3. The CDR3 loop is CASSSGGGLAFTEQFF. CDR3 DNA sequence: TGTGCCAGCAGCAGTGGAGGGGGACTGGCTTTTACTGAGCAGTTCTTC.

V and J are TRBV29-1 and TRBJ2-1; TRBD2 might be the D (5 bases). Deletions cut 4 bases from V and 0 bases from J, with 10 bases between. The CDR3 loop spans 14 amino acids. The germline gives CDR1 SQVTM, CDR2 ANQGSEA. This chain's CDR3 is CSVGGYSSYNEQFF. CDR3 in DNA: TGCAGCGTTGGAGGGTATAGCTCCTACAATGAGCAGTTCTTC.

This clone appeared a single time. This sequence joins TRBV19 and TRBJ2-7; TRBD1 matches at 7 bases. Trimming cost V 5 bases and J 0 bases; bases outside gene matches: 10. This CDR3 comprises 16 residues. The V gene's germline CDR1 is LNHDA and CDR2 SQIVND (reference sequence). CDR3 sequence (DNA): TGTGCCAGTAGTCAACAAGGGGGCGCGAGCTCCTACGAGCAGTACTTC. This gives the protein CASSQQGGASSYEQYF.

This clone was seen only once. The chain recombines TRBV12-5 with TRBJ2-3; D is undetermined. With 1 base removed from V and 0 bases from J, the gap between germline ends came to 5 bases. The germline gives CDR1 LGHNT, CDR2 FRNRAP. CDR3 length: 14 residues. The CDR3 DNA reads TGTGCTAGTGGTTTGGGACTGAGCACAGATACGCAGTATTTT. Translated, it gives CASGLGLSTDTQYF.

The gene calls are TRBV7-3 and TRBJ2-1, with 8 bases that match TRBD2. Germline trimming cut 5 bases from V and 0 bases from J; bases unmatched to any gene: 3. The CDR3 has 15 residues. CDR1 is SGHTA, CDR2 FQGTGA, per germline. CDR3 DNA sequence: TGTGCCAGCAGCCGAGGGACTAGCTCCTACAATGAGCAGTTCTTC. This codes for CASSRGTSSYNEQFF. Together with reference TRBV7-3 and TRBJ2-1, the CDR3 gives the full variable domain: GAGVSQTPSNKVTEKGKYVELRCDPISGHTALYWYRQSLGQGPEFLIYFQGTGAADDSGLPNDRFFAVRPEGSVSTLKIQRTERGDSAVYLCASSRGTSSYNEQFFGPGTRLTVL.

Regarding this clone: This could be a read error, since a much larger clone is one nucleotide away. J is TRBJ1-3 and V is TRBV18, with D unresolved. V was clipped by 1 base and J by 3 bases, with 10 bases between them. Germline CDR1 reads KGHSH; CDR2 reads LQKENI. The CDR3 is 15 residues long. The CDR3 coding sequence is TGTGCCAGCTCACCACAAGTGACTTATGGAAACACCATATATTTT. Translated, it gives CASSPQVTYGNTIYF.

In regard to this clone: A much bigger clone sits one base away, suggesting this may be a read error. CDR3 region: CATRGTVHNEQFF. In DNA, the CDR3 is TGTGCCACCCGAGGGACAGTCCACAATGAGCAGTTCTTC. V usage is TRBV6-1 and J usage is TRBJ2-1; 7 bases match TRBD1. CDR1 MNHNS and CDR2 SASEGT come from the germline V gene. J gave up 5 bases and V 10 bases, and 8 bases lay outside the gene matches. The CDR3 runs to 13 residues.

The CDR3 bases are TGTGCCAGCAGTTCTCCAGCGGGAGGGCCCAATGAGCAGTTCTTC. It translates to CASSSPAGGPNEQFF. The chain employs TRBV27 and TRBJ2-1; the match to TRBD2 covers 10 bases. Per germline, CDR1 MNHEY and CDR2 SMNVEV (reference sequence). The J segment lost 6 bases and the V segment lost 4 bases, leaving 6 bases of the junction unmatched. The CDR3 contains 15 residues.